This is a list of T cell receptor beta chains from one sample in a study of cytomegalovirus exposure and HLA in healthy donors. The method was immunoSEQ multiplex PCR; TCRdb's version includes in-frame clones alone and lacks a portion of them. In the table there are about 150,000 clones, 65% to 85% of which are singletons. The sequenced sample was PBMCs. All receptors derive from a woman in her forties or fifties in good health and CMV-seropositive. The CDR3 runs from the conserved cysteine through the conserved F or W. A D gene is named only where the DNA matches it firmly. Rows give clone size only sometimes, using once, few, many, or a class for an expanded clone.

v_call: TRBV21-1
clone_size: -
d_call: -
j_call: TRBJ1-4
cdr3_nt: TGTGCCAGCAGCAAAGGGACAGGAGTCGGAGAAAAACTGTTTTTT
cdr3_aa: CASSKGTGVGEKLFF

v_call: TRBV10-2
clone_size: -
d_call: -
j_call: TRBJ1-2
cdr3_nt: TGCGCCAGCAGTGCCGCGGCAACAAACTATGGCTACACCTTC
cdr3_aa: CASSAAATNYGYTF

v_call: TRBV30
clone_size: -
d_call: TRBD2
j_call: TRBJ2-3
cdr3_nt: TGTGCCTGGGGTAGCGGGGTAAACACAGATACGCAGTATTTT
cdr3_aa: CAWGSGVNTDTQYF

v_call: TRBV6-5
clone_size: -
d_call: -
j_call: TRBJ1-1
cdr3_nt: TGTGCCAGCAGGGTGGCGAACACTGAAGCTTTCTTT
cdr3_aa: CASRVANTEAFF

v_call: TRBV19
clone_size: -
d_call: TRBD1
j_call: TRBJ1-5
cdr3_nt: TGTGCCAGCGGACAGGGGCCCAATCAGCCCCAGCATTTT
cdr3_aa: CASGQGPNQPQHF

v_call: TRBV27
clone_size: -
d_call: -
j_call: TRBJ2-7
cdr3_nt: TGTGCCAGCAGTTTGGCCCTGACTAGCTACGAGCAGTACTTC
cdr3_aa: CASSLALTSYEQYF

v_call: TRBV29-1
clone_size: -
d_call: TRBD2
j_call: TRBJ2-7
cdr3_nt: TGCAGCGTTAAGGAGACTAGCGGCTCCTACGAGCAGTACTTC
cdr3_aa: CSVKETSGSYEQYF

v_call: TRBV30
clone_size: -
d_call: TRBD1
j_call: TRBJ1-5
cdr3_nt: TGTGCCTGGAGTGTAGACCGGACACAGGGGGCAAGACAGCCCCAGCATTTT
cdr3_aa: CAWSVDRTQGARQPQHF

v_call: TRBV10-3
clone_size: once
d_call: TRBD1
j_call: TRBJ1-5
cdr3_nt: TGTGCCATCAGGGACAGGACGAGAGCCCAGCATTTT
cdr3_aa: CAIRDRTRAQHF

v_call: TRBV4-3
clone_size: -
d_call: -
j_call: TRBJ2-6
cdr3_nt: TGCGCCAGCAGCCTGACCTCTGGGGCCAACGGCCTGACTTTC
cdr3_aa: CASSLTSGANGLTF

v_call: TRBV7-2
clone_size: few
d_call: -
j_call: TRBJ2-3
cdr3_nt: TGTGCCAGCAGCTTGAGGACACTTACAGATACGCAGTATTTT
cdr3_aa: CASSLRTLTDTQYF

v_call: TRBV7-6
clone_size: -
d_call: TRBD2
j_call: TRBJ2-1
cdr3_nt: TGTGCCAGCAGCTTAGGACTAGCGGGCAATGAGCAGTTCTTC
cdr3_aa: CASSLGLAGNEQFF

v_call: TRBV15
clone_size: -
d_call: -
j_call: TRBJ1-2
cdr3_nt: TGTGCCACCAGCACGGAAGAGGCCCATAACTATGGCTACACCTTC
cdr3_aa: CATSTEEAHNYGYTF

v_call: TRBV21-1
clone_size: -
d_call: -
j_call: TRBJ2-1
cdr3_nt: TGTGCCACATTCGGGACACTGATCAATGAGCAGTTCTTC
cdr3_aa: CATFGTLINEQFF

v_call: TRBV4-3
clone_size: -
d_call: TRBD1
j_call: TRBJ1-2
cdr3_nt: TGCGCCAGCAGCCAAGTCGATTTTGGGACAGGGAACTATGGCTACACCTTC
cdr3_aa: CASSQVDFGTGNYGYTF

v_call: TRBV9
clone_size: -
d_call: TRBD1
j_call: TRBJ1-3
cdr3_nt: TGTGCCAGCAGCTACGGACAGGGGAACGGAAACACCATATATTTT
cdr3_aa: CASSYGQGNGNTIYF

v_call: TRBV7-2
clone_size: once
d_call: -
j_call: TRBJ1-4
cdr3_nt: TGTGCCAGCAGCTTAGAGACAGGCCTTAATGAAAAACTGTTTTTT
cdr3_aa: CASSLETGLNEKLFF

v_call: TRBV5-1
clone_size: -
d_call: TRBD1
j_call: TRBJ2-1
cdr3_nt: TGCGCCAGCAGGACTGGACAGGGGGTCAGGAATGAGCAGTTCTTC
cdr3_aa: CASRTGQGVRNEQFF

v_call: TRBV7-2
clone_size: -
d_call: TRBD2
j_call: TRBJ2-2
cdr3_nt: TGTGCCAGCAGCCCAAGGGTAGCGGGATATAACGGGGAGCTGTTTTTT
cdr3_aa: CASSPRVAGYNGELFF

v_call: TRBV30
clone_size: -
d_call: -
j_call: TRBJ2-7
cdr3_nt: TGTGCCTGGATCCCTAGACAGTCCTACGAGCAGTACTTC
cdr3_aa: CAWIPRQSYEQYF

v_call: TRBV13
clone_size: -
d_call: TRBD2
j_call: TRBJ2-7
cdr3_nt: TGTGCCAGCAGCCCCTGGACTAGATTATCCGAGCAGTACTTC
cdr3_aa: CASSPWTRLSEQYF

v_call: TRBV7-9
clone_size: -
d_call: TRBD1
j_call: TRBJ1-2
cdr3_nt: TGTGCCAGCAGCTCAACAGGGGACTATGGCTACACCTTC
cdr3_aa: CASSSTGDYGYTF

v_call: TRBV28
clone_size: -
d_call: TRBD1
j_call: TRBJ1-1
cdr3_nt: TGTGCCAGCAGCACGACAGGGCGGAGAACTGAAGCTTTCTTT
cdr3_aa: CASSTTGRRTEAFF

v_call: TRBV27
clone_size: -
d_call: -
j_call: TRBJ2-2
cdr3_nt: TGTGCCAGCAGTTCCCGCGGGACCGGGGAGCTGTTTTTT
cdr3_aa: CASSSRGTGELFF

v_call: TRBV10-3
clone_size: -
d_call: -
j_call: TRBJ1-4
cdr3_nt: TGTGCCATCAGTGAGTCGCGGGGGACTAATGAAAAACTGTTTTTT
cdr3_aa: CAISESRGTNEKLFF

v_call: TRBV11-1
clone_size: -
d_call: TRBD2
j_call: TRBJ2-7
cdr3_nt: TGTGCCAGCAGTCGCGACGCGGGAGGATCGTACTTC
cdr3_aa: CASSRDAGGSYF

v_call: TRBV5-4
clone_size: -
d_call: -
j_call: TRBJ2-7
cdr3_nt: TGTGCCAGCAGCTCTAACTCCTACGAGCAGTACTTC
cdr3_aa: CASSSNSYEQYF

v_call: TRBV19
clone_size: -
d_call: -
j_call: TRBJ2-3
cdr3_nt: TGTGCCAGTAGTATTGGAGCTACCCTGACTGGGTGGCGGGCAGATACGCAGTATTTT
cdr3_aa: CASSIGATLTGWRADTQYF

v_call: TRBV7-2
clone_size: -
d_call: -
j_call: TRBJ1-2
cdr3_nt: TGTGCCAGCAGTTCCTACAGTAACGGCTACACCTTC
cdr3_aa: CASSSYSNGYTF

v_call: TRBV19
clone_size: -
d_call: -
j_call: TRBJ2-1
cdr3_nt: TGTGCCAGTTTAGCTCGGTCCTACAATGAGCAGTTCTTC
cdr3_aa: CASLARSYNEQFF

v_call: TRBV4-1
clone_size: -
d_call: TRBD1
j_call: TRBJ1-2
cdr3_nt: TGCGCCAGCAGCCAAGATTCGGGGAACAGGGGGCGCAGTGGCTACACCTTC
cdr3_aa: CASSQDSGNRGRSGYTF

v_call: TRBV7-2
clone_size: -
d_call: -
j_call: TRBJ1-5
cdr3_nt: TGTGCCAGCAGCTTAGAGCAGGGGTGGGGTCAGCCCCAGCATTTT
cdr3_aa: CASSLEQGWGQPQHF

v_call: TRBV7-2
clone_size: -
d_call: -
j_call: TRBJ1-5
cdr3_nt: TGTGCCAGCAGCTTATATGCGGGGGCGGATCAGCCCCAGCATTTT
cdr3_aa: CASSLYAGADQPQHF

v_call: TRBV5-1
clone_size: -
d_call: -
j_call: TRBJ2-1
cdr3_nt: TGCGCCAGCAGCCGAGTGGGCCCCTCCTACAATGAGCAGTTCTTC
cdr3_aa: CASSRVGPSYNEQFF

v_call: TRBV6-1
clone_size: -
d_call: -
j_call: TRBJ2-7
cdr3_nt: TGTGCCAGCAGTGAAGCGCCACAGGGCTACTACGAGCAGTACTTC
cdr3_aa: CASSEAPQGYYEQYF

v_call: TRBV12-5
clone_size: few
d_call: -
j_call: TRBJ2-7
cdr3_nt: TGTGCTAGTGGTTTGGTATTGACCGGGATCCACGAGCAGTACTTC
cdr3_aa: CASGLVLTGIHEQYF

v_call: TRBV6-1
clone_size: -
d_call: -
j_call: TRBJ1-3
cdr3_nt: TGTGCCAGCAGTGAAGCTAGGCCAGGGGCTGGAAACACCATATATTTT
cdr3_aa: CASSEARPGAGNTIYF